The source of this TCR beta chain is a study of cytotoxic CD8 clonotypes in ibrutinib-treated CLL. Study context: Averaging across samples gave approximately 260,000 productive templates and fewer than 100,000 productive rearrangements.

Regarding the study as a whole: Starting clonality was above that of age-matched healthy donors and tracked circulating CD8+ T-cell counts. For progressing versus sustained-remission patients, sampling times were not the same.

Comment on this clone: Antigen unknown.

Data came from immunoSEQ multiplex PCR; TCRdb stores just in-frame clones and leaves some out. The sample lists roughly 250,000 clones; roughly 74% were seen once. This CDR3 has 14 amino acids. Trimming left V 9 bases short and J 7 bases short, with 19 bases between. Germline-derived CDR1 and CDR2 are MNHEY and SVGAGI. The TCR was taken from a human donor with chronic lymphocytic leukemia. This chain connects TRBV6-5 to TRBJ2-1; possible D gene TRBD2, 6 bases. The source material was PBMCs, sampled after 24 months of ibrutinib treatment. CDR3 protein: CASAAGLGINEQFF. CDR3 sequence (DNA): TGTGCCAGTGCTGCGGGACTGGGAATAAATGAGCAGTTCTTC.